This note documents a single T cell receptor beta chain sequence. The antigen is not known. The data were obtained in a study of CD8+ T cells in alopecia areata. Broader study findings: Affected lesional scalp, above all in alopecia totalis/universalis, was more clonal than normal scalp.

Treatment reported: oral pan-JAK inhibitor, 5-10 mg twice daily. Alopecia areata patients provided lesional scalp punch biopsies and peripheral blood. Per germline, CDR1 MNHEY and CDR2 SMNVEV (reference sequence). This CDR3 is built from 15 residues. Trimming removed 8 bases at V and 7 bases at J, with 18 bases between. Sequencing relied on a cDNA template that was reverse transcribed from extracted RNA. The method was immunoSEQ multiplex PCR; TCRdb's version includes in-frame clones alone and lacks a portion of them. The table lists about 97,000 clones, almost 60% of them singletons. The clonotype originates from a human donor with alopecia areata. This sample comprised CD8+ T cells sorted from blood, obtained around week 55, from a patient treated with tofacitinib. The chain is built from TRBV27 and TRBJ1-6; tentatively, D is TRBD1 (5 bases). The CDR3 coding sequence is TGTGCCAGCTCAAATGGGGCAGGAACAAATTCACCCCTCCACTTT. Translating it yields CASSNGAGTNSPLHF.